The entry below gives a single T cell receptor beta chain sequence along with its context. Its cognate antigen is unknown. Investigators reverse transcribed all isolated RNA, so they sequenced expressed TCRB transcripts. The repertoire was sequenced with immunoSEQ multiplex PCR; TCRdb's copy has only in-frame clones and lacks some. Of 200,000 to 250,000 clones in the sample, 14% were seen once. The germline V gene encodes CDR1 LNHDA and CDR2 SQIVND (reference sequence). This CDR3 is built from 15 residues. Trimming at V came to 2 bases and at J to 8 bases, leaving 8 bases not matched to a gene. The data originate from a study of beta chain features in type 1 diabetes. About the research overall: Healthy donors and patients had similar age, gender and cell yields.

Study results and caveats: The naive, central memory and Treg TCRB repertoires of patients appeared to be more similar to one another than those of healthy donors. Shorter TCRB CDR3s, moderately but significantly so, were found in Type 1 diabetes patients in all four CD4+ subsets.

Sample: naive CD4+ T cells from blood. The origin of this receptor is a woman aged 40 to 55 in good health. The chain has TRBV19 and TRBJ2-1; 8 bases map to TRBD1. CDR3 nucleotides: TGTGCCAGTAGTATACAGGGGGCCACTACGGATGAGCAGTTCTTC. Its translation is CASSIQGATTDEQFF.